Listed here are 17 T cell receptor beta chains from one sample, sequenced in a study of T cell repertoires in cytomegalovirus infection. TCRdb ran MiXCR on the reads and lists one entry per CDR3 protein. This table holds about 740,000 distinct CDR3 sequences, less than 40% found once. The source material was PBMCs. The source is a human donor in good health (CMV status not recorded). Some clones in this sample may be carry-over from other donors' samples.

In this sample, this clonotype turned up once. A much larger clone lies a single base off, so this may be a read error. V usage is TRBV7-6 and J usage is TRBJ2-1, with D possibly TRBD1 on 6 matching bases. CDR1 is SGHVS, CDR2 FNYEAQ, per germline. The CDR3 consists of 12 residues. V was pared by 5 bases and J by 8 bases, with 10 bases between. The CDR3 sequence: CASSLDSYEQFF. CDR3 DNA sequence: TGTGCCAGCAGCCTGGACAGCTATGAGCAGTTCTTC.

This chain connects TRBV2 to TRBJ2-1; maybe TRBD1 (5 bases). This CDR3 is built from 13 residues. Germline CDR1 is SNHLY and CDR2 is FYNNEI. V lost 8 bases and J lost 8, with 16 bases in between. The CDR3 loop is CASFQGSGDEQFF. CDR3 DNA sequence: TGTGCCAGCTTTCAGGGATCTGGCGATGAGCAGTTCTTC.

V gene TRBV7-4 combines with J gene TRBJ2-1, with TRBD1 identical over 8 bases. Germline V gene sequence: CDR1 SGHVT, CDR2 SQSDAQ. V was clipped by 5 bases and J by 2 bases; unmatched bases: 5. CDR3 length: 15 amino acids. CDR3 DNA: TGTGCCAGCAGCCTACGACAGGGGACCTACAATGAGCAGTTCTTC. It is translated as CASSLRQGTYNEQFF. The variable domain in full, completed from reference TRBV7-4 and TRBJ2-1, reads GAGVSQSPRYKVAKRGRDVALRCDSISGHVTLYWYRQTLGQGSEVLTYSQSDAQRDKSGRPSGRFSAERPERSVSTLKIQRTEQGDSAVYLCASSLRQGTYNEQFFGPGTRLTVL.

The chain carries TRBV9 and TRBJ1-3; 9 bases fit TRBD1. V trimming: 3 bases; J trimming: 2 bases; junction bases outside the gene matches: 9. CDR1 is SGDLS, CDR2 YYNGEE, per germline. The CDR3 is made up of 17 amino acids. Written as DNA, the CDR3 is TGTGCCAGCAGCGCCACGTTCCGGACAGGGGCTGGAAACACCATATATTTT. It encodes CASSATFRTGAGNTIYF. Full variable domain (outside the CDR3, taken from reference TRBV9 and TRBJ1-3): DSGVTQTPKHLITATGQRVTLRCSPRSGDLSVYWYQQSLDQGLQFLIQYYNGEERAKGNILERFSAQQFPDLHSELNLSSLELGDSALYFCASSATFRTGAGNTIYFGEGSWLTVV.

A few counts support this clonotype. The chain couples TRBV24-1 to TRBJ2-1; D might be TRBD1 or TRBD2, each matching 7 bases. Looked up from germline, CDR1 is KGHDR and CDR2 is SFDVKD. CDR3 length equals 16 residues. Trimming removed 4 bases from V and 5 bases from J, with 17 bases in between. In nucleotides, the CDR3 is TGTGCCACCAGTGAGCCAGCACAGGGGAGGGACAATGAGCAGTTCTTC. It encodes CATSEPAQGRDNEQFF.

The chain is built from TRBV9 and TRBJ1-3, with no clear D. Looked up from germline, CDR1 is SGDLS and CDR2 is YYNGEE. This CDR3 comprises 17 residues. With 0 bases removed from V and 1 base from J, the gap between germline ends came to 14 bases. CDR3 region: CASSVVGTQTSGNTIYF. The CDR3 region has the DNA TGTGCCAGCAGCGTAGTAGGAACCCAGACTTCTGGAAACACCATATATTTT. The whole variable domain, filled in from reference TRBV9 and TRBJ1-3, reads DSGVTQTPKHLITATGQRVTLRCSPRSGDLSVYWYQQSLDQGLQFLIQYYNGEERAKGNILERFSAQQFPDLHSELNLSSLELGDSALYFCASSVVGTQTSGNTIYFGEGSWLTVV.

This clonotype has a handful of counts. The chain carries TRBV12-3 or TRBV12-4 and TRBJ1-1; D remains ambiguous. The V end was cut by 6 bases, the J end by 1 base, with 6 bases between. This CDR3 comprises 12 residues. The CDR3: CASRYRNTEAFF. CDR3 coding DNA: TGTGCCAGCAGATACAGGAACACTGAAGCTTTCTTT.

The chain couples TRBV7-2 to TRBJ1-5; weak D call: TRBD1 (5 bases). The V and J ends lost 4 bases and 2 bases respectively, with 9 bases between them. CDR3 length equals 14 residues. The germline gives CDR1 SGHTA, CDR2 FQGNSA. The DNA of the CDR3 is TGTGCCAGCAGCTCCGGGACCCGCAATCAGCCCCAGCATTTT. It encodes CASSSGTRNQPQHF.

In DNA form, the CDR3 reads TGTGCCAGTAGTATGTTTCGGGGGAACGAGCAGTACTTC. Residues: CASSMFRGNEQYF. The chain joins TRBV19 to TRBJ2-7; a possible D gene is TRBD2 (6 bases). Germline values: CDR1 LNHDA, CDR2 SQIVND (reference sequence). The CDR3 loop spans 13 amino acids. V lost 3 bases, J lost 5 bases, and 11 bases lay in between. Filled out from reference TRBV19 and TRBJ2-7, the complete variable domain reads DGGITQSPKYLFRKEGQNVTLSCEQNLNHDAMYWYRQDPGQGLRLIYYSQIVNDFQKGDIAEGYSVSREKKESFPLTVTSAQKNPTAFYLCASSMFRGNEQYFGPGTRLTVT.

The chain joins TRBV19 to TRBJ1-1; D not certain. CDR1 is LNHDA, CDR2 SQIVND, per germline (reference sequence). CDR3 length: 13 amino acids. V was clipped by 7 bases and J by 6 bases, with 15 bases between them. CDR3 loop: CASTLGRSAEAFF. The DNA of the CDR3 is TGTGCCAGTACCCTAGGGCGTTCCGCTGAAGCTTTCTTT.

The chain links TRBV25-1 to TRBJ1-2, with D tentatively TRBD1 (6 bases). CDR3 size: 14 residues. Germline CDR1 is MGHDK and CDR2 is SYGVNS. V shed 2 bases and J shed 7 bases, with 14 bases lying between them. CDR3 residues: CASSEGGLVSGYTF. The CDR3 DNA reads TGTGCCAGCAGTGAAGGGGGGCTTGTCTCTGGCTACACCTTC.

The V gene is TRBV4-1, the J gene TRBJ1-2, with TRBD1 matching over 10 bases. From germline, CDR1 is MGHRA and CDR2 YSYEKL. V was pared by 4 bases and J by 3 bases, with 5 bases of the junction left unmatched. This CDR3 is 15 amino acids long. The CDR3 bases are TGCGCCAGCAGCCCCGATGGACAGGGGGACTATGGCTACACCTTC. It yields the protein CASSPDGQGDYGYTF.

In its sample, this clonotype was seen a few times. J is TRBJ1-1 and V is TRBV28; a possible D gene is TRBD1 (6 bases). From germline, CDR1 is MDHEN and CDR2 SYDVKM. V lost 8 bases, J lost 5 bases, and 15 bases lay in between. The CDR3 length is 13 residues. This CDR3 reads CASWGHSGTEAFF. In DNA, the CDR3 is TGTGCCAGCTGGGGACATTCGGGGACTGAAGCTTTCTTT.

The V and J genes are TRBV20-1 and TRBJ2-7; 7 nucleotides line up with TRBD1. With V trimmed by 3 bases and J by 2 bases, 4 bases remained unmatched. The length of the CDR3 is 13 residues. Germline CDR1 reads DFQATT; CDR2 reads SNEGSKA (reference sequence). For the CDR3, the DNA is TGCAGTGCTAGCGGGACAGAAGCCTACGAGCAGTACTTC. Its translation: CSASGTEAYEQYF.

The chain has TRBV19 and TRBJ1-5, with D maybe TRBD1 (5 bases). The length of the CDR3 is 14 residues. V gave up 7 bases and J gave up 4 bases, with 14 bases separating them. Germline CDR1 is LNHDA and CDR2 is SQIVND (reference sequence). CDR3 protein: CASTRRTLNQPQHF. The CDR3 DNA reads as TGTGCCAGTACTAGGCGGACACTTAATCAGCCCCAGCATTTT.

This clonotype was recorded many times. The chain combines TRBV2 with TRBJ2-7; unclear D gene. Trimming took off 6 bases at V and 3 bases at J, with 6 bases between the two ends. Germline CDR1 SNHLY, CDR2 FYNNEI. CDR3 length equals 11 residues. The CDR3, as DNA: TGTGCCAGCAGCTGGGGCTACGAGCAGTACTTC. This sequence encodes CASSWGYEQYF.

V is TRBV28 and J is TRBJ1-4; TRBD1 aligns across 8 bases. Germline-derived CDR1 and CDR2 are MDHEN and SYDVKM. The CDR3 extends over 15 amino acids. J lost 5 bases, V lost 5 bases, and 7 bases had no gene match. The CDR3 DNA sequence: TGTGCCAGCAGTCCCGGACAGGGCCTAAATGAAAAACTGTTTTTT. It yields the protein CASSPGQGLNEKLFF.